This TCR beta chain was profiled in a study of blood T cell repertoires in COVID-19. Study-level information: Sites across the United States, Italy and Spain contributed samples from acute and convalescent COVID-19. T cells, B-cell-depleted T cells, or PBMCs provided the cDNA or gDNA that served as material.

Trimming shortened V by 2 bases and J by 0 bases, and 9 bases separated the two germline ends. The CDR3 runs 15 residues. CDR1 ENHRY and CDR2 SYGVKD come from the germline V gene. In the authors' workflow: Reference gene primers were amplified, and this amplification served to estimate nucleated cell counts. Only in-frame clones appear in the TCRdb table, and some are missing; sequencing was by immunoSEQ multiplex PCR. The V and J calls and clone size were taken over from that table, and D and trimming were inferred from the DNA. Found here are around 220,000 clones, 80% to 90% of them singletons; the top ten hold roughly 2%.

The rearrangement joins TRBV10-3 to TRBJ2-3, with no clear D. Specimen: peripheral blood. The clonotype comes from a woman between 50 and 59 years old with acute or convalescent COVID-19. The CDR3 DNA sequence: TGTGCCATCAGTGAGAGAGGAGTTAGCACAGATACGCAGTATTTT. It is translated as CAISERGVSTDTQYF.